A single sample gave rise to the 4 T cell receptor beta chains below, sequenced in a study of Ad26.COV2.S vaccination and SARS-CoV-2 variants. Treatment given: roughly 20 received Ad26.COV2.S at low or high dose, single or two shots; several received placebo; per-sample allocation not given. Each sample was drawn 63 days after the first injection (of vaccine or placebo). TCRdb keeps only in-frame clones here, not all; method: immunoSEQ multiplex PCR. The table lists hundreds of thousands of clones, 89% of them singletons. Here the sequenced sample was peripheral blood, taken in a trial of Ad26.COV2.S vaccine versus placebo. The receptor source for this set is a person aged 18-65 years who received the Ad26.COV2.S COVID-19 vaccine or a placebo.

This clone was counted once. The gene calls are TRBV3-1 (or the pseudogene TRBV3-2) and TRBJ1-2; tentative D call: TRBD1 (5 bases). This CDR3 is built from 16 residues. V lost 3 bases and J lost 1, with 15 bases in between. From germline, CDR1 is LGHDT and CDR2 YNNKEL (reference sequence). CDR3 residues: CASSHGAAGGNYGYTF. The CDR3 DNA is TGTGCCAGCAGCCACGGGGCAGCCGGGGGTAACTATGGCTACACCTTC.

This chain links TRBV30 with TRBJ1-1; TRBD1 matches at 10 bases. The CDR3 has 12 amino acids. Germline V CDR1 and CDR2: GTSNPN, SVGIG (reference sequence). V dropped 8 bases and J dropped 1; count of bases not matched to a gene: 1. The CDR3 sequence is CARTGGNTEAFF. CDR3 sequence (DNA): TGTGCCAGGACAGGGGGGAACACTGAAGCTTTCTTT.

J is TRBJ2-1 and V is TRBV7-8; TRBD2 aligns across 8 bases. Germline V lookup: CDR1 SGHVS, CDR2 FQNEAQ. This CDR3 has 17 residues. Trimming took 4 bases from V and 5 from J; bases not matched to a gene: 13. CDR3 in DNA: TGTGCCAGCAGCTCCATTGTCGCCGTAGCGGGGAACAATGAGCAGTTCTTC. This translates into CASSSIVAVAGNNEQFF.

The chain recombines TRBV29-1 with TRBJ1-4; possibly TRBD1 for D (5 bases). Deletions cut 6 bases from V and 3 bases from J, with 14 bases between. This CDR3 region has 14 residues. CDR1 is SQVTM and CDR2 is ANQGSEA in the germline V gene. The CDR3 nucleotides read TGCAGCGTCGGCCAGGGTACAGCTAATGAAAAACTGTTTTTT. It codes for CSVGQGTANEKLFF.